Each of the 26 T cell receptor beta chains below was sequenced from the same sample in a study of beta chain features in type 1 diabetes. Study findings and constraints: Significant though moderate, a shortening of TCRB CDR3s appeared in all four CD4+ subsets of Type 1 diabetes patients.

No antigen has been identified for these receptors. Every isolated RNA sample was fully reverse transcribed, so sequencing captured expressed TCRB transcripts. Repertoires were generated with immunoSEQ multiplex PCR, while TCRdb's copy carries only in-frame clones and drops some. This sample has 200,000 to 300,000 clones, with about a tenth found just once. The sequenced sample consisted of naive CD4+ T cells from blood. Source of these receptors: a young man with type 1 diabetes.

The V and J genes are TRBV30 and TRBJ1-4; D uncertain. V lost 1 base to trimming and J lost 5 bases, with 8 bases between them. Per the germline V gene, CDR1 is GTSNPN and CDR2 is SVGIG (reference sequence). This CDR3 has 13 residues. This chain's CDR3 is CAWSDGRNEKLFF. The CDR3 DNA sequence: TGTGCCTGGAGTGACGGGAGGAATGAAAAACTGTTTTTT.

The gene calls are TRBV15 and TRBJ2-1; the D gene is possibly TRBD2 (6 bases). CDR3 size: 14 residues. The V and J ends lost 0 bases and 6 bases respectively, with 9 bases between them. CDR1 is LNHNV and CDR2 is YYDKDF in the germline V gene (reference sequence). The CDR3 here is CATSRDRGGNEQFF. CDR3 sequence (DNA): TGTGCCACCAGCAGAGATCGGGGAGGCAATGAGCAGTTCTTC. The whole variable domain, remainder taken from reference TRBV15 and TRBJ2-1, is DAMVIQNPRYQVTQFGKPVTLSCSQTLNHNVMYWYQQKSSQAPKLLFHYYDKDFNNEADTPDNFQSRRPNTSFCFLDIRSPGLGDTAMYLCATSRDRGGNEQFFGPGTRLTVL.

This clone showed up just a few times. The J gene is TRBJ2-2, the V gene TRBV18; 9 positions match TRBD1. Germline V gives CDR1 KGHSH, CDR2 LQKENI. The length of the CDR3 is 17 residues. Unmatched junction bases numbered 10, after V lost 3 bases and J lost 5 bases. The CDR3 spells CASSPYRAGQGTGELFF. In DNA form, the CDR3 reads TGTGCCAGCTCACCTTATCGAGCGGGACAGGGAACCGGGGAGCTGTTTTTT.

This clone was recorded a few times. This rearrangement joins TRBV20-1 to TRBJ1-6, with D uncertain. This CDR3 has 11 residues. In germline, CDR1 is DFQATT, CDR2 SNEGSKA (reference sequence). Trimming cost V 3 bases and J 14 bases, with 11 bases left between them. CDR3 DNA: TGCAGTGCTAGCTCTTCTGTCGCCCTCCACTTT. It codes for CSASSSVALHF.

This clone has just a few counts. The J gene is TRBJ1-1, the V gene TRBV5-8, with D hard to call. V was pared by 4 bases and J by 5 bases, with 12 bases between. Germline loops: CDR1 SGHTS, CDR2 YDEGEE. The CDR3 is made up of 13 amino acids. The CDR3 DNA follows: TGTGCCAGCAGCCTGTCGGGGAAAACTGAAGCTTTCTTT. Amino acids: CASSLSGKTEAFF.

V usage is TRBV7-2 and J usage is TRBJ1-2; perhaps TRBD1 as D (6 bases). The CDR3 is 14 amino acids. With 5 bases removed from V and 6 bases from J, the gap between germline ends came to 16 bases. Germline CDR1 reads SGHTA; CDR2 reads FQGNSA. DNA of the CDR3: TGTGCCAGCAGCACACGAGAGAACAGGGATGGCTACACCTTC. Encoded protein: CASSTRENRDGYTF.

This clone was detected only a few times. The chain combines TRBV25-1 with TRBJ1-4, with 7 positions matching TRBD1. Germline assignment: CDR1 MGHDK and CDR2 SYGVNS. CDR3 size: 14 residues. V was clipped by 4 bases and J by 7 bases; unmatched bases: 6. CDR3 DNA sequence: TGTGCCAGCAGTGCACAGGGGATGGCTGAAAAACTGTTTTTT. It specifies CASSAQGMAEKLFF.

The chain couples TRBV28 to TRBJ2-5; D not certain. Germline V gives CDR1 MDHEN, CDR2 SYDVKM. V lost 4 bases and J 5 bases, leaving 5 bases between the germline ends. CDR3 length: 11 residues. In nucleotides, the CDR3 is TGTGCCAGCAGTTCAATGGAGACCCAGTACTTC. Translated: CASSSMETQYF. Full variable domain (outside the CDR3, taken from reference TRBV28 and TRBJ2-5): DVKVTQSSRYLVKRTGEKVFLECVQDMDHENMFWYRQDPGLGLRLIYFSYDVKMKEKGDIPEGYSVSREKKERFSLILESASTNQTSMYLCASSSMETQYFGPGTRLLVL.

This clone showed up just a few times. The rearrangement links TRBV18 to TRBJ2-3; D possibly corresponds to TRBD1 (6 bases). V lost 3 bases, J lost 4 bases, and 8 bases lay in between. The V gene's germline CDR1 is KGHSH and CDR2 LQKENI. There are 13 residues in the CDR3. The CDR3 nucleotides read TGTGCCAGCTCACCTAGACAGGCAGATACGCAGTATTTT. This codes for CASSPRQADTQYF.

The chain employs TRBV6-1 and TRBJ2-1, with TRBD2 identical over 12 bases. The CDR3 is 15 residues long. Germline lookup yields CDR1 MNHNS and CDR2 SASEGT. J was trimmed by 4 bases and V by 8 bases; bases with no gene match: 6. The DNA for the CDR3 is TGTGCCAGCTTGACTAGCGGGGGCGTTTACAATGAGCAGTTCTTC. Translating it yields CASLTSGGVYNEQFF.

The genes are TRBV28 and TRBJ1-5; D might be TRBD1 (5 bases). V lost 6 bases, J lost 5 bases, and 11 bases lay in between. Germline CDR1 and CDR2: MDHEN and SYDVKM. The CDR3 totals 13 residues. The CDR3 sequence is CASRTDSYQPQHF. The CDR3 bases are TGTGCCAGCAGGACCGACAGCTATCAGCCCCAGCATTTT. Supplemented by reference TRBV28 and TRBJ1-5, the full variable domain reads DVKVTQSSRYLVKRTGEKVFLECVQDMDHENMFWYRQDPGLGLRLIYFSYDVKMKEKGDIPEGYSVSREKKERFSLILESASTNQTSMYLCASRTDSYQPQHFGDGTRLSIL.

The V gene is TRBV7-2, the J gene TRBJ1-2, with TRBD1 matching 11 bases. The V and J ends lost 5 bases and 8 bases, in that order; junction bases with no gene match: 7. The germline gives CDR1 SGHTA, CDR2 FQGNSA. The CDR3 totals 14 residues. This CDR3 is CASSEGTGGYGYTF. The CDR3 DNA reads as TGTGCCAGCAGCGAAGGGACAGGGGGATACGGCTACACCTTC. Using reference TRBV7-2 and TRBJ1-2 for the parts outside the CDR3, the full variable domain is GAGVSQSPSNKVTEKGKDVELRCDPISGHTALYWYRQSLGQGLEFLIYFQGNSAPDKSGLPSDRFSAERTGGSVSTLTIQRTQQEDSAVYLCASSEGTGGYGYTFGSGTRLTVV.

This clone has just a few counts. The genes are TRBV18 and TRBJ2-7, with 9 bases that match TRBD1. Per germline, CDR1 KGHSH and CDR2 LQKENI. The junction had 7 bases not matched to a gene; V was cut back by 5 bases and J by 5 bases. This CDR3 comprises 14 residues. CDR3 loop: CASSIGQGIHEQYF. The CDR3 DNA follows: TGTGCCAGCTCAATCGGACAGGGGATCCACGAGCAGTACTTC.

The chain uses TRBV18 and TRBJ1-5; 9 bases map to TRBD1. The CDR3 runs 15 residues. V dropped 4 bases and J dropped 3; count of bases not matched to a gene: 4. CDR1 KGHSH and CDR2 LQKENI come from the germline V gene. Here the CDR3 DNA reads TGTGCCAGCTCACGTGGGACAGGGAACAATCAGCCCCAGCATTTT. Amino acids: CASSRGTGNNQPQHF.

This clone has more than one count but fewer than ten. The chain uses TRBV5-6 and TRBJ2-3; D is ambiguous. Germline loops: CDR1 SGHDT, CDR2 YYEEEE. CDR3 length: 14 residues. V lost 5 bases to trimming and J lost 1 base, with 11 bases between them. In nucleotides, the CDR3 is TGTGCCAGCAGTCGAAACCGGGGCACAGATACGCAGTATTTT. Translating it yields CASSRNRGTDTQYF. The full variable domain, completed using reference TRBV5-6 and TRBJ2-3, is DAGVTQSPTHLIKTRGQQVTLRCSPKSGHDTVSWYQQALGQGPQFIFQYYEEEERQRGNFPDRFSGHQFPNYSSELNVNALLLGDSALYLCASSRNRGTDTQYFGPGTRLTVL.

The V call is TRBV19, the J call TRBJ2-7, with a possible D match to TRBD1 (6 bases). Germline loops: CDR1 LNHDA, CDR2 SQIVND (reference sequence). The V gene lost 3 bases and the J gene lost 0 bases, with 9 bases spanning the gap. The CDR3 sequence is 14 residues long. The CDR3 sequence: CASSIGQPSYEQYF. As DNA, the CDR3 is TGTGCCAGTAGTATCGGACAGCCCTCCTACGAGCAGTACTTC.

There are a few counts of this clone. The chain carries TRBV5-4 and TRBJ2-3; 9 bases map to TRBD2. Germline V lookup: CDR1 SGHNT, CDR2 YYREEE (reference sequence). The CDR3 length is 16 residues. Trimming at V came to 3 bases and at J to 5 bases, leaving 10 bases not matched to a gene. CDR3 loop: CASSSGLAHSGDTQYF. CDR3 in DNA: TGTGCCAGCAGCTCCGGACTAGCGCACTCTGGAGATACGCAGTATTTT. Drawing the rest from reference TRBV5-4 and TRBJ2-3, the complete variable domain is ETGVTQSPTHLIKTRGQQVTLRCSSQSGHNTVSWYQQALGQGPQFIFQYYREEENGRGNFPPRFSGLQFPNYSSELNVNALELDDSALYLCASSSGLAHSGDTQYFGPGTRLTVL.

The chain combines TRBV5-6 with TRBJ2-5; the match to TRBD2 covers 7 bases. The CDR3 contains 13 residues. Germline V CDR1 and CDR2: SGHDT, YYEEEE. V was clipped by 2 bases and J by 9 bases; unmatched bases: 7. CDR3 nucleotides: TGTGCCAGCAGCTTAAAGCGGGGAGGGGCCCAGTACTTC. The encoded protein is CASSLKRGGAQYF.

This clone was counted between two and nine times. V gene TRBV28 combines with J gene TRBJ2-1; 9 bases fit TRBD2. Germline V gene sequence: CDR1 MDHEN, CDR2 SYDVKM. CDR3 length: 16 amino acids. Trimming at V came to 6 bases and at J to 4 bases, leaving 10 bases not matched to a gene. CDR3 protein: CASRRPLAGTYNEQFF. The DNA of the CDR3 is TGTGCCAGCAGAAGACCTCTAGCGGGAACTTACAATGAGCAGTTCTTC.

The chain carries TRBV6-1 and TRBJ2-5; a possible D gene is TRBD2 (6 bases). V lost 6 bases and J lost 5, with 19 bases in between. The CDR3 is 15 residues long. Germline V lookup: CDR1 MNHNS, CDR2 SASEGT. The CDR3 protein is CASRLSSGGGETQYF. The DNA for the CDR3 is TGTGCCAGCAGGCTAAGTAGCGGCGGAGGGGAGACCCAGTACTTC.

The chain joins TRBV9 to TRBJ1-3; 8 bases fit TRBD1. V lost 4 bases and J lost 0; bases outside the gene matches: 15. Germline V CDR1 and CDR2: SGDLS, YYNGEE. The CDR3 sequence is 19 residues long. The CDR3 nucleotides are TGTGCCAGCAGCCCACGGACAGGGCCGAGTTTATCCTCTGGAAACACCATATATTTT. It specifies CASSPRTGPSLSSGNTIYF.

There are a few counts of this clone. The gene calls are TRBV27 and TRBJ2-1; 8 nucleotides match TRBD1. Unmatched junction bases numbered 1, after V lost 3 bases and J lost 6 bases. This CDR3 comprises 13 residues. Germline loops: CDR1 MNHEY, CDR2 SMNVEV (reference sequence). CDR3 protein: CASSLDRVNEQFF. DNA of the CDR3: TGTGCCAGCAGTTTGGACAGGGTCAATGAGCAGTTCTTC.

This rearrangement joins TRBV29-1 to TRBJ1-2; 8 bases agree with TRBD1. Germline lookup yields CDR1 SQVTM and CDR2 ANQGSEA. The V gene end was trimmed by 7 bases and the J gene end by 2 bases; junction bases not matched to a gene: 9. CDR3 size: 14 residues. This CDR3 is CSAALTGENYGYTF. The CDR3 DNA sequence: TGCAGCGCAGCTCTGACAGGGGAAAACTATGGCTACACCTTC. Full variable domain (outside the CDR3, taken from reference TRBV29-1 and TRBJ1-2): SAVISQKPSRDICQRGTSLTIQCQVDSQVTMMFWYRQQPGQSLTLIATANQGSEATYESGFVIDKFPISRPNLTFSTLTVSNMSPEDSSIYLCSAALTGENYGYTFGSGTRLTVV.

This clone has a handful of counts. The genes are TRBV29-1 and TRBJ2-3; TRBD2 matches 8 bases. Germline-derived CDR1 and CDR2 are SQVTM and ANQGSEA. This CDR3 comprises 13 residues. V gave up 3 bases and J gave up 5 bases; unmatched junction bases: 4. The CDR3 DNA reads as TGCAGCGTTGATGGCGGGGGGCGAGATACGCAGTATTTT. Protein: CSVDGGGRDTQYF.

V and J are TRBV29-1 and TRBJ2-2, with 12 bases matching TRBD2. Germline CDR1 and CDR2: SQVTM and ANQGSEA. J was trimmed by 5 bases and V by 5 bases; bases with no gene match: 3. This CDR3 has 14 amino acids. The CDR3 sequence: CSVRTSGETGELFF. CDR3 coding DNA: TGCAGCGTTCGGACTAGCGGGGAAACCGGGGAGCTGTTTTTT.

The J gene is TRBJ2-3, the V gene TRBV27, with TRBD2 matching over 13 bases. The V and J ends lost 5 bases and 0 bases, in that order; junction bases with no gene match: 5. Germline CDR1 reads MNHEY; CDR2 reads SMNVEV (reference sequence). This CDR3 is built from 17 residues. The CDR3 DNA follows: TGTGCCAGCAGTGGACTAGCGGGGGCCACTAGCACAGATACGCAGTATTTT. It yields the protein CASSGLAGATSTDTQYF.